Below are 20 T cell receptor beta chains sequenced from a single sample in a study of cytomegalovirus exposure and HLA in healthy donors. PCR amplification relied on 60 Vbeta primers (plus 13 Jbeta primers). This table comes from immunoSEQ multiplex PCR, and its TCRdb copy is limited to in-frame clones, with some not included. The data contain about 110,000 clones, 75% to 85% of them singletons. The specimen sequenced was PBMCs. The receptors were gathered from a man in his forties or fifties in good health and CMV-seronegative.

This clone was detected only a few times. The chain uses TRBV11-3 and TRBJ1-1; D unresolved. The CDR3 runs to 13 residues. V lost 4 bases, J lost 8 bases, and 14 bases lay in between. The germline V gene has CDR1 SGHNT and CDR2 YENEEA. In nucleotides, the CDR3 is TGTGCCAGCAGCTCCGGAGCGAACTTGGAAGCTTTCTTT. It codes for CASSSGANLEAFF.

The chain links TRBV2 to TRBJ1-1; the D is unclear. With 9 bases removed from V and 1 base from J, the gap between germline ends came to 12 bases. Germline-derived CDR1 and CDR2 are SNHLY and FYNNEI. The CDR3 sequence is 13 residues long. The CDR3 reads CASRRVRNTEAFF. The CDR3, as DNA: TGTGCCAGTCGTCGGGTCAGGAACACTGAAGCTTTCTTT.

This sequence joins TRBV5-5 and TRBJ1-6; 7 bases agree with TRBD1. CDR1 SGHKS and CDR2 YYEKEE come from the germline V gene (reference sequence). CDR3 length equals 14 residues. V gave up 2 bases and J gave up 8 bases; unmatched junction bases: 4. The CDR3 spells CASSFRDSHSPLHF. DNA for the CDR3: TGTGCCAGCAGCTTCCGGGACAGCCATTCACCCCTCCACTTT.

V usage is TRBV18 and J usage is TRBJ2-7, with 7 bases that match TRBD1. The CDR3 loop spans 14 amino acids. The V gene end was trimmed by 1 base and the J gene end by 6 bases; junction bases not matched to a gene: 6. Germline CDR1 and CDR2: KGHSH and LQKENI. The CDR3: CASSPLGTVSEQYF. CDR3 DNA: TGTGCCAGCTCACCACTCGGGACAGTCTCCGAGCAGTACTTC. The complete variable domain, with remaining parts taken from reference TRBV18 and TRBJ2-7, reads NAGVMQNPRHLVRRRGQEARLRCSPMKGHSHVYWYRQLPEEGLKFMVYLQKENIIDESGMPKERFSAEFPKEGPSILRIQQVVRGDSAAYFCASSPLGTVSEQYFGPGTRLTVT.

This clone has just one count. V is TRBV7-8 and J is TRBJ1-1, with unresolved D. Deletions cut 2 bases from V and 1 base from J, with 5 bases between. The CDR3 sequence is 13 residues long. Germline CDR1 and CDR2: SGHVS and FQNEAQ. CDR3 sequence reads: CASSLRGNTEAFF. Here the CDR3 DNA reads TGTGCCAGCAGCTTACGCGGGAACACTGAAGCTTTCTTT.

The chain recombines TRBV5-1 with TRBJ2-5; D gene uncertain. V dropped 0 bases and J dropped 4 bases, with 10 bases sitting between them. Germline V gene sequence: CDR1 SGHRS, CDR2 YFSETQ. The CDR3 sequence is 14 residues long. The CDR3 reads CASSLGPSGETQYF. CDR3 sequence (DNA): TGCGCCAGCAGCTTGGGGCCATCAGGAGAGACCCAGTACTTC.

The rearrangement links TRBV9 to TRBJ1-1; TRBD1 matches at 10 bases. The CDR3 extends over 16 amino acids. In germline, CDR1 is SGDLS, CDR2 YYNGEE. After removal of 2 bases from V and 4 bases from J, the junction contained 8 bases not matched to a gene. This CDR3 reads CASSVGGQGLGTEAFF. Here the CDR3 DNA reads TGTGCCAGCAGCGTGGGGGGACAGGGGTTGGGCACTGAAGCTTTCTTT.

The chain joins TRBV6-5 to TRBJ2-5; D perhaps matches TRBD2 (6 bases). Germline V gives CDR1 MNHEY, CDR2 SVGAGI. The V end was cut by 5 bases, the J end by 2 bases, with 12 bases between. This CDR3 is 14 amino acids long. Written as DNA, the CDR3 is TGTGCCAGCAGTCCTAATGGGGGGCAAGAGACCCAGTACTTC. Translation gives CASSPNGGQETQYF.

The chain links TRBV2 to TRBJ1-1; no clear D gene. The CDR3 covers 14 residues. Germline V CDR1 and CDR2: SNHLY, FYNNEI. V shed 6 bases and J shed 2 bases, with 13 bases lying between them. CDR3 amino acids: CASRTTMRNTEAFF. CDR3 DNA: TGTGCCAGCAGGACAACCATGAGAAACACTGAAGCTTTCTTT.

This chain connects TRBV2 to TRBJ1-6, with a possible D match to TRBD1 (6 bases). The germline V gene encodes CDR1 SNHLY and CDR2 FYNNEI. Trimming removed 8 bases from V and 10 bases from J, with 18 bases in between. The length of the CDR3 is 14 residues. The CDR3 DNA sequence: TGTGCCAGCGGGGGCCAGTTACCGGAGTCACCCCTCCACTTT. Translated, it gives CASGGQLPESPLHF.

This chain joins TRBV4-1 and TRBJ1-2, with D maybe TRBD1 (5 bases). This CDR3 has 18 residues. Trimming took off 3 bases at V and 1 base at J, with 21 bases between the two ends. Germline CDR1 and CDR2: MGHRA and YSYEKL. CDR3 bases: TGCGCCAGCAGCCATCCCAAGGGGAGGGACGGGAATAACTATGGCTACACCTTC. Translating gives CASSHPKGRDGNNYGYTF.

J is TRBJ2-1 and V is TRBV30, with 9 bases fitting TRBD2. Trimming took 4 bases from V and 7 from J; bases not matched to a gene: 8. Germline CDR1 is GTSNPN and CDR2 is SVGIG (reference sequence). The CDR3 is 14 residues long. CDR3: CAWNRRGGQNEQFF. CDR3 nucleotides: TGTGCCTGGAATAGGCGGGGGGGCCAGAATGAGCAGTTCTTC.

V and J are TRBV7-8 and TRBJ1-6; D ambiguous. V was clipped by 1 base and J by 8 bases, with 9 bases between them. The CDR3 totals 14 residues. CDR1 and CDR2 from the germline V gene are SGHVS and FQNEAQ. CDR3 nucleotides: TGTGCCAGCAGCTTAGATACAGATTATTCACCCCTCCACTTT. Protein: CASSLDTDYSPLHF.

The CDR3 DNA follows: TGCGCCAGCAGCCAAGATCTTGTTAGGGCGGGTCAGCCCCAGCATTTT. Protein sequence: CASSQDLVRAGQPQHF. The rearrangement joins TRBV4-3 to TRBJ1-5; D unresolved. The V end lost 0 bases, the J end lost 6 bases, and 15 bases lay between the germline ends. The germline V gene encodes CDR1 LGHNA and CDR2 YSLEER. The CDR3 spans 16 residues.

CDR3: CAWSGGVGLQPQHF. In nucleotides, the CDR3 is TGTGCCTGGAGTGGGGGGGTAGGGCTTCAGCCCCAGCATTTT. The chain employs TRBV30 and TRBJ1-5; D is perhaps TRBD1 (5 bases). The CDR3 is 14 amino acids. The V and J ends lost 1 base and 6 bases respectively, with 13 bases between them. Germline CDR1 GTSNPN, CDR2 SVGIG (reference sequence).

This clone came up a few times. This rearrangement joins TRBV4-3 to TRBJ2-1, with a weak D call TRBD2 (6 bases). The CDR3 covers 16 residues. Trimming shortened V by 0 bases and J by 4 bases, and 13 bases separated the two germline ends. From germline, CDR1 is LGHNA and CDR2 YSLEER. CDR3 coding DNA: TGCGCCAGCAGCCAAGAAGGAGGGGTTAGGTACAATGAGCAGTTCTTC. As protein: CASSQEGGVRYNEQFF.

V and J are TRBV4-2 and TRBJ2-3; no clear D. V lost 4 bases to trimming and J lost 0 bases, with 14 bases between them. CDR1 is LGHNA and CDR2 is YNFKEQ in the germline V gene. The length of the CDR3 is 16 residues. The CDR3 here is CASSRVLQASTDTQYF. DNA of the CDR3: TGTGCCAGCAGCCGCGTTCTGCAGGCTAGCACAGATACGCAGTATTTT.

The rearrangement joins TRBV5-1 to TRBJ1-1; D call uncertain. The CDR3 has 15 residues. V was trimmed by 0 bases and J by 5 bases, leaving 14 bases between them. Germline CDR1 and CDR2: SGHRS and YFSETQ. CDR3 DNA: TGCGCCAGCAGCTTGGCCGAGGGCAGGAGAACTGAAGCTTTCTTT. This encodes CASSLAEGRRTEAFF. The entire variable domain, with the rest obtained from reference TRBV5-1 and TRBJ1-1, is as follows: KAGVTQTPRYLIKTRGQQVTLSCSPISGHRSVSWYQQTPGQGLQFLFEYFSETQRNKGNFPGRFSGRQFSNSRSEMNVSTLELGDSALYLCASSLAEGRRTEAFFGQGTRLTVV.

The chain uses TRBV5-1 and TRBJ2-7; D is possibly TRBD1 (6 bases). This CDR3 is built from 15 residues. Germline CDR1 reads SGHRS; CDR2 reads YFSETQ. Trimming took 4 bases from V and 3 from J, leaving 17 bases between them. CDR3: CASSETGAIYYEQYF. For the CDR3, the DNA is TGCGCCAGCAGCGAGACAGGTGCTATCTACTACGAGCAGTACTTC.

This clone occurred a few times. The chain has TRBV7-2 and TRBJ1-1; D unresolved. This CDR3 comprises 13 residues. Germline values: CDR1 SGHTA, CDR2 FQGNSA. The V end lost 8 bases, the J end lost 0 bases, and 10 bases lay between the germline ends. CDR3 loop: CASGRLMNTEAFF. The CDR3 region has the DNA TGTGCCAGCGGGCGCCTCATGAACACTGAAGCTTTCTTT.